One and the same sample provided the 7 T cell receptor beta chains below, sequenced in a study of response to subunit inactivated influenza vaccine. Each CDR3 protein is one row after TCRdb ran MiXCR on the RT-PCR reads. The table lists hundreds of thousands of distinct CDR3 sequences, around 8% of them singletons. Sequencing was performed on PBMCs from blood, taken less than 30 months after vaccination. Every receptor here comes from a man aged 45 to 70 who received an inactivated influenza vaccine.

This chain joins TRBV30 and TRBJ2-7; 9 bases agree with TRBD1. V was clipped by 5 bases and J by 3 bases; unmatched bases: 5. This CDR3 has 13 residues. The germline V gene has CDR1 GTSNPN and CDR2 SVGIG (reference sequence). CDR3 nucleotide sequence: TGTGCCTGGCAACCGGGACAGGGCTACGAGCAGTACTTC. Translated: CAWQPGQGYEQYF.

This chain links TRBV20-1 with TRBJ2-5, with 11 positions matching TRBD2. Germline loops: CDR1 DFQATT, CDR2 SNEGSKA (reference sequence). The length of the CDR3 is 14 residues. With V trimmed by 7 bases and J by 0 bases, 4 bases remained unmatched. The CDR3 here is CSGVAGGNQETQYF. The CDR3 nucleotides read TGCAGTGGGGTAGCGGGGGGGAACCAAGAGACCCAGTACTTC.

This clonotype has a count of ten or more. This rearrangement joins TRBV6-5 to TRBJ1-2; D unresolved. V was cut by 1 base and J by 8 bases, with 14 bases left in between. CDR1 is MNHEY and CDR2 is SVGAGI in the germline V gene. The CDR3 contains 14 residues. The CDR3 sequence is CASSYLKAGEGYTF. The CDR3 DNA reads TGTGCCAGCAGTTACTTGAAAGCCGGGGAAGGCTACACCTTC.

Ten or more counts support this clonotype. The chain carries TRBV7-9 and TRBJ2-7; either TRBD1 or TRBD2 may fit D (5 bases each). Trimming stripped 8 bases from V and 2 bases from J, with 13 bases between. The CDR3 is 13 residues long. Germline CDR1 is SEHNR and CDR2 is FQNEAQ (reference sequence). The CDR3 is CASRQGETYEQYF. For the CDR3, the DNA is TGTGCCAGCCGGCAGGGAGAAACCTACGAGCAGTACTTC.

This chain links TRBV7-8 with TRBJ2-7; TRBD2 matches at 11 bases. The CDR3 consists of 15 residues. V gave up 0 bases and J gave up 3 bases; unmatched junction bases: 1. Germline V CDR1 and CDR2: SGHVS, FQNEAQ. The chain's CDR3 is CASSLAGTSGYEQYF. CDR3 DNA sequence: TGTGCCAGCAGCTTAGCCGGGACTAGCGGCTACGAGCAGTACTTC.

This clonotype has more than one count but fewer than ten. The chain links TRBV27 to TRBJ2-1; D may be TRBD1 (5 bases). Germline values: CDR1 MNHEY, CDR2 SMNVEV (reference sequence). CDR3 length equals 13 residues. V lost 7 bases and J lost 4, with 11 bases in between. This chain's CDR3 is CASIDRSYNEQFF. In nucleotides, the CDR3 is TGTGCCAGCATCGACAGAAGTTACAATGAGCAGTTCTTC.

This clonotype was recorded many times. The chain has TRBV29-1 and TRBJ1-1; weak D call: TRBD1 (5 bases). The CDR3 contains 14 residues. The V gene's germline CDR1 is SQVTM and CDR2 ANQGSEA. V was cut by 6 bases and J by 1 base, with 15 bases left in between. Here the CDR3 reads CSVSGSWRNTEAFF. The DNA of the CDR3 is TGCAGCGTGTCAGGGAGTTGGAGGAACACTGAAGCTTTCTTT.